Included here is one TCR beta chain sequence, with context. What it binds is unknown. These data originate in a study of graft-versus-host responses after intestinal transplantation. As for the study in general: Anti-thymocyte globulin induction was given to all recipients, followed by tacrolimus and steroids for roughly 3 years.

Study-level results: Within allografts, high graft-versus-host to host-versus-graft clonal ratios were seen among patients with graft-donor T cell macrochimerism. Declining HvG levels early post-transplant were linked to peak circulating GvH clone levels. Recipient marrow contained GvH clones, some of which appeared first in ileum or blood.

Profiled with immunoSEQ multiplex PCR; TCRdb holds only in-frame clones, not every one. The sample consists of fewer than 120,000 clones, 93% of them appearing once. Sequenced material: unstimulated CD8+ T cells sorted from spleen or lymph node cells, taken before intestinal transplant. The sequence was collected from a human donor who received an intestinal transplant.

Here the CDR3 reads CASRPREAPNTEAFF. Here the CDR3 DNA reads TGTGCCAGCAGGCCCCGTGAGGCACCGAACACTGAAGCTTTCTTT. The chain is built from TRBV27 and TRBJ1-1; D unresolved. CDR1 and CDR2 (germline): MNHEY, SMNVEV (reference sequence). V lost 6 bases and J lost 1, with 15 bases in between. This CDR3 has 15 residues.